What follows is one T cell receptor beta chain and its context. Its cognate antigen is unknown. It was RNA transcripts that yielded the amplified TCR beta CDR3 regions. First-round RT-PCR targeting the TCR CDR3 was performed with the HTBI primer set. MiXCR was run by TCRdb on the multiplex PCR reads, yielding one entry per CDR3 protein. The data contain about 660,000 distinct CDR3 sequences, 45% of them singletons. This sample is drawn from a study of T cells in Graves' hyperthyroidism and ophthalmopathy. Points from the study as a whole: In blood, most of the thyroid clonotypes expanded above 0.001 were also present. The model foresaw ophthalmopathy a median roughly 6 months prior to onset.

V dropped 7 bases and J dropped 0; count of bases not matched to a gene: 4. In germline, CDR1 is MGHDK, CDR2 SYGVNS. This CDR3 comprises 15 residues. The sample comprised peripheral blood or thyroid tissue (not recorded which). The rearrangement uses TRBV25-1 and TRBJ2-3; the match to TRBD2 covers 10 bases. The origin of this receptor is an adult man with Graves' disease, either hyperthyroidism or ophthalmopathy (not recorded which). The CDR3 DNA is TGTGCCAGCACTAGGACTAGCGGAAGCACAGATACGCAGTATTTT. Residues: CASTRTSGSTDTQYF.